This entry lists 25 T cell receptor beta chains sequenced from one sample in a study of blood T cell repertoires in COVID-19. Only in-frame clones appear in the TCRdb table, and some are missing; sequencing was by immunoSEQ multiplex PCR. The sample shows tens of thousands of clones, 88% of them seen only once. The specimen was peripheral blood. The source is a man in his fifties or sixties with active COVID-19.

This clone was recorded only once. CDR3 nucleotides: TGTGCCAGCAGCCGTGCGGGGAGGGTGGTGGATACGCAGTATTTT. This gives the protein CASSRAGRVVDTQYF. The rearrangement joins TRBV9 to TRBJ2-3; TRBD2 matches 7 bases. The CDR3 has 15 residues. In germline, CDR1 is SGDLS, CDR2 YYNGEE. V was clipped by 4 bases and J by 6 bases; unmatched bases: 11.

The chain is built from TRBV21-1 and TRBJ1-2; TRBD1, the table's D call, was not compared with the DNA. TRBV21-1 is recorded as a pseudogene. This CDR3 is built from 12 residues. Here the CDR3 DNA reads TGTGCCAGCAGCAAAGACAGAAATGGCTACACCTTC. Translating it yields CASSKDRNGYTF.

V is TRBV3-1 (or the pseudogene TRBV3-2) and J is TRBJ1-4; D is possibly TRBD1 (6 bases). V lost 6 bases, J lost 4 bases, and 15 bases lay in between. The CDR3 has 15 residues. Germline V gene sequence: CDR1 LGHDT, CDR2 YNNKEL (reference sequence). The CDR3 sequence is CASSDSDSVNEKLFF. CDR3 nucleotide sequence: TGTGCCAGCAGTGACTCGGACAGCGTTAATGAAAAACTGTTTTTT.

This clone appeared once. The rearrangement joins TRBV5-6 to TRBJ2-1, with D perhaps TRBD2 (7 bases). This CDR3 has 15 amino acids. V lost 1 base, J lost 2 bases, and 10 bases lay in between. In germline, CDR1 is SGHDT, CDR2 YYEEEE. The CDR3: CASSLSGGPYNEQFF. In DNA, the CDR3 is TGTGCCAGCAGCTTGTCCGGGGGGCCCTACAATGAGCAGTTCTTC.

The V call is TRBV6-2 or TRBV6-3, the J call TRBJ1-2, with D possibly being TRBD1 (5 bases). CDR3 size: 12 residues. V was clipped by 0 bases and J by 10 bases, with 9 bases between them. The germline V gene has CDR1 MNHEY and CDR2 SVGEGT. The CDR3 DNA is TGTGCCAGCAGTTACTCGACTGGGGCCTACACCTTC. Translating gives CASSYSTGAYTF.

This chain links TRBV11-3 with TRBJ1-3; D unresolved. Germline V gives CDR1 SGHNT, CDR2 YENEEA. The CDR3 sequence is 14 residues long. The V and J ends lost 2 bases and 11 bases respectively, with 16 bases between them. CDR3 DNA: TGTGCCAGCAGCTTAAAGGTCGCGAGTCGGGCCATATATTTT. Translating it yields CASSLKVASRAIYF.

The V gene is TRBV5-1, the J gene TRBJ2-5; D is possibly TRBD1 (5 bases). V was shortened by 0 bases and J by 4 bases, with 13 bases between the two germline ends. The CDR3 consists of 15 residues. CDR1 and CDR2 from the germline V gene are SGHRS and YFSETQ. CDR3 protein: CASSLGGQTGETQYF. CDR3 DNA: TGCGCCAGCAGCTTGGGCGGACAAACAGGAGAGACCCAGTACTTC.

This clone is classed as medium-sized. The chain has TRBV5-8 and TRBJ1-2, with a possible D match to TRBD1 (6 bases). The length of the CDR3 is 13 residues. The germline V gene has CDR1 SGHTS and CDR2 YDEGEE. The V and J ends lost 1 base and 6 bases respectively, with 10 bases between them. CDR3 region: CASSLTGNNGYTF. The CDR3 DNA is TGTGCCAGCAGCTTGACAGGGAACAATGGCTACACCTTC.

This clone was counted once. The chain carries TRBV6-6 and TRBJ2-1; TRBD2 matches at 7 bases. The CDR3 spans 16 residues. The V gene end was trimmed by 8 bases and the J gene end by 7 bases; junction bases not matched to a gene: 17. Germline CDR1 MNHNY, CDR2 SVGAGI (reference sequence). The CDR3 sequence is CASAANQAGTLNEQFF. The CDR3 DNA reads TGTGCCAGCGCCGCGAATCAAGCGGGAACCCTTAATGAGCAGTTCTTC.

This clone was counted a single time. V and J are TRBV12-3 or TRBV12-4 and TRBJ1-1; a possible D gene is TRBD1 (5 bases). The CDR3 has 13 residues. V was clipped by 4 bases and J by 5 bases, with 11 bases between them. The CDR3 coding sequence is TGTGCCAGCAGTTGGGAGGGGCTGACTGAAGCTTTCTTT. Translating it yields CASSWEGLTEAFF.

The V call is TRBV6-8, the J call TRBJ2-2, with 8 bases that match TRBD2. CDR1 MNHGY and CDR2 SAAAGT come from the germline V gene. The CDR3 is 16 amino acids. V lost 10 bases, J lost 8 bases, and 18 bases stayed unmatched. The CDR3 nucleotides read TGTGCCAACGAGATCCCCTTAGCGGGAACCTGGGGGGAGCTGTTTTTT. Translation: CANEIPLAGTWGELFF.

The gene calls are TRBV6-2 or TRBV6-3 and TRBJ1-6; D not certain. The ends were cut back, 1 base at V and 11 bases at J, with 12 bases in the middle. The CDR3 runs 14 residues. From germline, CDR1 is MNHEY and CDR2 SVGEGT. CDR3 sequence reads: CASSYFLGRTPLHF. Written as DNA, the CDR3 is TGTGCCAGCAGTTACTTCTTAGGGAGGACACCCCTCCACTTT.

The V and J genes are TRBV4-1 and TRBJ1-2, with TRBD1 matching 8 bases. The CDR3 has 17 amino acids. The V gene end was trimmed by 1 base and the J gene end by 0 bases; junction bases not matched to a gene: 7. Per germline, CDR1 MGHRA and CDR2 YSYEKL. CDR3 region: CASSQVDRVRANYGYTF. DNA for the CDR3: TGCGCCAGCAGCCAAGTGGACAGGGTCCGGGCTAACTATGGCTACACCTTC.

V usage is TRBV2 and J usage is TRBJ2-5, with a weak D call TRBD2 (5 bases). The CDR3 extends over 13 amino acids. Trimming took off 7 bases at V and 9 bases at J, with 18 bases between the two ends. Germline loops: CDR1 SNHLY, CDR2 FYNNEI. The CDR3 DNA follows: TGTGCCAGCACCGAACGGGGTTTGAGGGCCCAGTACTTC. Translating it yields CASTERGLRAQYF.

The CDR3 DNA sequence: TGTGCCAGCAGCCAAACAGGACAGGACCCTGCGACCCAGTACTTC. It yields the protein CASSQTGQDPATQYF. V is TRBV5-5 and J is TRBJ2-5; TRBD1 matches 7 bases. The CDR3 runs to 15 residues. From germline, CDR1 is SGHKS and CDR2 YYEKEE (reference sequence). Germline trimming cut 4 bases from V and 7 bases from J; bases unmatched to any gene: 13.

CDR3 loop: CASSPPGYDTQYF. CDR3 nucleotides: TGTGCCAGCTCACCTCCAGGGTACGATACGCAGTATTTT. The V and J genes are TRBV18 and TRBJ2-3, with D possibly matching TRBD1 (5 bases). The CDR3 contains 13 residues. Germline-derived CDR1 and CDR2 are KGHSH and LQKENI. Trimming stripped 3 bases from V and 6 bases from J, with 10 bases between.

The sample holds one count of this clone. CDR3 in DNA: TGCGCCAGCAGCCTTGGACAGTTAAGTGTTGCGAACACTGAAGCTTTCTTT. It encodes CASSLGQLSVANTEAFF. V and J are TRBV4-1 and TRBJ1-1; weak D call: TRBD1 (6 bases). With 4 bases removed from V and 1 base from J, the gap between germline ends came to 19 bases. Germline V gives CDR1 MGHRA, CDR2 YSYEKL. There are 17 residues in the CDR3.

V is TRBV7-3 and J is TRBJ2-7, with unresolved D. V dropped 3 bases and J dropped 4 bases, with 7 bases sitting between them. Germline lookup yields CDR1 SGHTA and CDR2 FQGTGA. The CDR3 is 12 residues long. DNA for the CDR3: TGTGCCAGCAGCTTCCGGTTATACGAGCAGTACGTC. Its translation: CASSFRLYEQYV.

The gene calls are TRBV11-2 and TRBJ1-6; 10 nucleotides align to TRBD1. CDR3 length equals 15 residues. Per the germline V gene, CDR1 is SGHAT and CDR2 is FQNNGV. The J segment lost 10 bases and the V segment lost 1 base, leaving 4 bases of the junction unmatched. CDR3 loop: CASSLAGQGYSPLHF. DNA of the CDR3: TGTGCCAGCAGCTTAGCGGGACAGGGGTACTCACCCCTCCACTTT.

The chain carries TRBV27 and TRBJ2-1; D is possibly TRBD2 (5 bases). V lost 6 bases to trimming and J lost 5 bases, with 14 bases between them. Germline CDR1 MNHEY, CDR2 SMNVEV (reference sequence). This CDR3 is built from 14 residues. The CDR3 loop reads CASRVGPGNNEQFF. DNA for the CDR3: TGTGCCAGCAGGGTGGGCCCCGGGAACAATGAGCAGTTCTTC.

The J gene is TRBJ2-1, the V gene TRBV6-5; 8 nucleotides agree with TRBD1. CDR3 length: 15 residues. V dropped 2 bases and J dropped 8; count of bases not matched to a gene: 8. Germline lookup yields CDR1 MNHEY and CDR2 SVGAGI. This chain's CDR3 is CASSYGQGLSYEQFF. CDR3 DNA sequence: TGTGCCAGCAGTTACGGACAGGGTCTTAGCTATGAGCAGTTCTTC.

The chain carries TRBV25-1 and TRBJ1-1; perhaps TRBD1 as D (6 bases). CDR1 and CDR2 (germline): MGHDK, SYGVNS. V was shortened by 8 bases and J by 4 bases, with 14 bases between the two germline ends. This CDR3 spans 13 amino acids. The CDR3 is CASLGGAVTEAFF. Written as DNA, the CDR3 is TGTGCCAGCTTAGGGGGGGCTGTCACTGAAGCTTTCTTT.

The chain employs TRBV9 and TRBJ1-1; perhaps TRBD1 as D (5 bases). The CDR3 length is 19 residues. Trimming removed 0 bases from V and 3 bases from J, with 24 bases in between. From germline, CDR1 is SGDLS and CDR2 YYNGEE. Here the CDR3 DNA reads TGTGCCAGCAGCGTAGCGGGACCGGGAGCAAGCCCTTGGGACACTGAAGCTTTCTTT. Encoded protein: CASSVAGPGASPWDTEAFF.

The chain uses TRBV6-5 and TRBJ1-6, with 7 bases identical to TRBD1. The CDR3 contains 15 residues. J was trimmed by 4 bases and V by 6 bases; bases with no gene match: 6. Germline-derived CDR1 and CDR2 are MNHEY and SVGAGI. CDR3 region: CASSQRGQYNSPLHF. The DNA of the CDR3 is TGTGCCAGCAGCCAGAGGGGACAGTATAATTCACCCCTCCACTTT.

This clone has a handful of counts. The chain is built from TRBV7-2 and TRBJ1-1; a weak D match, TRBD1 (5 bases). This CDR3 is 12 amino acids long. Germline V gene data show CDR1 as SGHTA and CDR2 as FQGNSA. The ends were cut back, 4 bases at V and 4 bases at J, with 7 bases in the middle. CDR3 region: CASSSGFTEAFF. CDR3 sequence (DNA): TGTGCCAGCAGCTCAGGGTTCACTGAAGCTTTCTTT. Together with reference TRBV7-2 and TRBJ1-1, the CDR3 gives the full variable domain: GAGVSQSPSNKVTEKGKDVELRCDPISGHTALYWYRQSLGQGLEFLIYFQGNSAPDKSGLPSDRFSAERTGGSVSTLTIQRTQQEDSAVYLCASSSGFTEAFFGQGTRLTVV.